The text below deals with one T cell receptor (beta chain). TCRdb reprocessed the 5' RACE reads with MiXCR, giving one entry per CDR3 protein. The repertoire includes some 250,000 distinct CDR3 sequences, roughly 9.4% of them detected once, and approximately 20% sits in the top ten. This sample was included in a study of T-cell memory formation after mild COVID-19. Looked up from germline, CDR1 is SGHRS and CDR2 is YFSETQ. The CDR3 runs 14 residues. The ends were cut back, 4 bases at V and 6 bases at J, with 13 bases in the middle. The sequenced sample consisted of PBMCs or a T cell subset sorted from them (not recorded which). The TCR originated in a man in his late teens or twenties who had mild COVID-19 (a few samples of this study predate the infection). Cell type and time point are not known. The chain is built from TRBV5-1 and TRBJ2-2; perhaps TRBD2 as D (5 bases). DNA of the CDR3: TGCGCCAGCAGCCCTGGGATGGAGGCCGGGGAGCTGTTTTTT. Translated, it gives CASSPGMEAGELFF. Based on the CDR3 plus reference TRBV5-1 and TRBJ2-2, the full variable domain is KAGVTQTPRYLIKTRGQQVTLSCSPISGHRSVSWYQQTPGQGLQFLFEYFSETQRNKGNFPGRFSGRQFSNSRSEMNVSTLELGDSALYLCASSPGMEAGELFFGEGSRLTVL.